Following are 31 T cell receptor beta chains from one sample sequenced in a study of blood T cell repertoires in COVID-19. Clones were sequenced by immunoSEQ multiplex PCR, and TCRdb holds only the in-frame ones, with some missing. Of 93,000 or so clones in the sample, approximately 80% are singletons; the top ten hold approximately 12%. The sample comprised peripheral blood. Every receptor here comes from a human donor in a cohort sampled during active or convalescent COVID-19.

In DNA form, the CDR3 reads TGTGCCACCAGCAGAGTAGGACTAGCGGACTCAGGCACAGATACGCAGTATTTT. Amino acid sequence: CATSRVGLADSGTDTQYF. The genes are TRBV15 and TRBJ2-3; 10 nucleotides match TRBD2. The CDR3 loop spans 18 amino acids. Germline V gene data show CDR1 as LNHNV and CDR2 as YYDKDF (reference sequence). The V gene end was trimmed by 1 base and the J gene end by 1 base; junction bases not matched to a gene: 8.

This chain joins TRBV6-5 and TRBJ1-4; D is ambiguous. This CDR3 has 14 amino acids. V was shortened by 2 bases and J by 8 bases, with 12 bases between the two germline ends. The germline CDR1 and CDR2 sequences are MNHEY and SVGAGI. The DNA for the CDR3 is TGTGCCAGCAGTTACGACGGACGCGGGGAAAAACTGTTTTTT. Its protein is CASSYDGRGEKLFF.

This rearrangement joins TRBV7-3 to TRBJ1-1, with 8 nucleotides matching TRBD1. Germline V gives CDR1 SGHTA, CDR2 FQGTGA. The CDR3 contains 14 residues. V trimming: 3 bases; J trimming: 1 base; junction bases outside the gene matches: 1. The CDR3 DNA reads as TGTGCCAGCAGCTTGGACAGGGAGAACACTGAAGCTTTCTTT. It yields the protein CASSLDRENTEAFF. Variable domain in full (rest from reference TRBV7-3 and TRBJ1-1): GAGVSQTPSNKVTEKGKYVELRCDPISGHTALYWYRQSLGQGPEFLIYFQGTGAADDSGLPNDRFFAVRPEGSVSTLKIQRTERGDSAVYLCASSLDRENTEAFFGQGTRLTVV.

The chain has TRBV12-5 and TRBJ2-3; the match to TRBD1 covers 7 bases. Looked up from germline, CDR1 is LGHNT and CDR2 is FRNRAP. This CDR3 has 17 amino acids. J was trimmed by 5 bases and V by 6 bases; bases with no gene match: 17. The CDR3 here is CASGSTKFRGLKDTQYF. CDR3 nucleotides: TGTGCTAGTGGATCAACCAAATTCAGGGGGTTGAAAGATACGCAGTATTTT.

The chain has TRBV19 and TRBJ1-1; D unclear. The germline V and J ends were trimmed by 2 bases and 1 base, with 8 bases remaining between them. The CDR3 contains 14 residues. Germline lookup yields CDR1 LNHDA and CDR2 SQIVND (reference sequence). The CDR3 bases are TGTGCCAGTAGTATAAGGACTGAGAACACTGAAGCTTTCTTT. Protein sequence: CASSIRTENTEAFF.

This chain connects TRBV4-2 to TRBJ2-1, with 10 bases aligning to TRBD2. Trimming cost V 0 bases and J 9 bases; bases outside gene matches: 8. The germline CDR1 and CDR2 sequences are LGHNA and YNFKEQ. This CDR3 spans 16 amino acids. The CDR3 nucleotides read TGTGCCAGCAGCCAAGATTCCCAGCGGGGGGGCAGTGAGCAGTTCTTC. It encodes CASSQDSQRGGSEQFF.

The V gene is TRBV11-2, the J gene TRBJ2-7; TRBD1 might be the D (6 bases). V lost 4 bases and J 9 bases, leaving 10 bases between the germline ends. The CDR3 totals 11 residues. The V gene's germline CDR1 is SGHAT and CDR2 FQNNGV. The CDR3 reads CASSSGAPQYF. The CDR3 DNA follows: TGTGCCAGCAGCTCAGGGGCCCCGCAGTACTTC.

The table lists this clone with a count of one. This chain uses TRBV7-9 with TRBJ1-6; 7 positions agree with TRBD1. This CDR3 spans 14 amino acids. Trimming removed 3 bases from V and 9 bases from J; junction bases left unmatched: 5. Looked up from germline, CDR1 is SEHNR and CDR2 is FQNEAQ (reference sequence). The CDR3 loop reads CASSLNQGGSPLHF. Here the CDR3 DNA reads TGTGCCAGCAGCTTGAATCAGGGGGGTTCACCCCTCCACTTT.

The J gene is TRBJ2-7, the V gene TRBV24-1, with 8 bases fitting TRBD1. J lost 5 bases, V lost 4 bases, and 6 bases had no gene match. Germline V gene lookup returns CDR1 KGHDR and CDR2 SFDVKD. This CDR3 spans 14 amino acids. The chain's CDR3 is CATSEPTGDHEQYF. The CDR3 nucleotides are TGTGCCACCAGTGAACCGACAGGGGACCACGAGCAGTACTTC.

This rearrangement joins TRBV27 to TRBJ2-6; 9 positions agree with TRBD1. The CDR3 length is 16 residues. The germline gives CDR1 MNHEY, CDR2 SMNVEV (reference sequence). After removal of 5 bases from V and 2 bases from J, the junction contained 4 bases not matched to a gene. CDR3: CASSVTGGAGANVLTF. CDR3 nucleotides: TGTGCCAGCAGTGTAACAGGGGGCGCTGGGGCCAACGTCCTGACTTTC.

The genes are TRBV11-3 and TRBJ2-1, with 8 bases lining up with TRBD1. Germline lookup yields CDR1 SGHNT and CDR2 YENEEA. The CDR3 sequence is 14 residues long. V lost 5 bases to trimming and J lost 9 bases; unmatched junction nucleotides: 9. The CDR3 region is CASSPTAGGSEQFF. CDR3 nucleotide sequence: TGTGCCAGCAGCCCAACGGCAGGGGGCTCTGAGCAGTTCTTC.

Only one count was recorded for this clone. The junction differs from germline at one of its ends, possibly a read error. This chain connects TRBV12-3 or TRBV12-4 to TRBJ1-2; D is unresolved. The CDR3 length is 11 residues. CDR3: CASSLAEARFF. The CDR3 DNA is TGTGCCAGCAGTTTAGCGGAGGCAAGATTCTTC.

The chain employs TRBV28 and TRBJ2-7; 9 bases map to TRBD2. This CDR3 has 14 residues. From germline, CDR1 is MDHEN and CDR2 SYDVKM. After removal of 5 bases from V and 9 bases from J, the junction contained 11 bases not matched to a gene. The CDR3 loop reads CASSGGLAPNRQYF. The DNA of the CDR3 is TGTGCCAGCAGTGGGGGACTAGCCCCAAATCGGCAGTACTTC.

The chain couples TRBV6-5 to TRBJ2-1; 8 bases are shared with TRBD2. CDR1 and CDR2 from the germline V gene are MNHEY and SVGAGI. V lost 6 bases, J lost 12 bases, and 16 bases stayed unmatched. This CDR3 is 15 amino acids long. CDR3 sequence: CASSQKGSGGSTQFF. The CDR3 DNA reads TGTGCCAGCAGCCAGAAAGGGAGCGGGGGATCCACGCAGTTCTTC.

The chain links TRBV6-1 to TRBJ2-1, with a tentative D call TRBD1 (5 bases). The V and J ends lost 2 bases and 2 bases respectively, with 10 bases between them. This CDR3 comprises 15 residues. Germline values: CDR1 MNHNS, CDR2 SASEGT. In DNA, the CDR3 is TGTGCCAGCAGTGAACAGGGTGTAGCCTACAATGAGCAGTTCTTC. Translating it yields CASSEQGVAYNEQFF.

V gene TRBV5-1 combines with J gene TRBJ1-2; TRBD1 aligns across 7 bases. V lost 0 bases and J lost 5; bases outside the gene matches: 7. The V gene's germline CDR1 is SGHRS and CDR2 YFSETQ. The CDR3 consists of 15 residues. CDR3 in amino acids: CASSLDLQGWYGYTF. The CDR3 DNA follows: TGCGCCAGCAGCTTGGACCTACAGGGGTGGTATGGCTACACCTTC.

This chain joins TRBV2 and TRBJ2-7; 9 bases map to TRBD1. J was trimmed by 5 bases and V by 6 bases; bases with no gene match: 5. The length of the CDR3 is 13 residues. CDR1 is SNHLY and CDR2 is FYNNEI in the germline V gene. The CDR3 sequence: CASRSTGGNEQYF. The CDR3 bases are TGTGCCAGCAGATCGACAGGGGGTAACGAGCAGTACTTC. The full variable domain, rest sourced from reference TRBV2 and TRBJ2-7, is EPEVTQTPSHQVTQMGQEVILRCVPISNHLYFYWYRQILGQKVEFLVSFYNNEISEKSEIFDDQFSVERPDGSNFTLKIRSTKLEDSAMYFCASRSTGGNEQYFGPGTRLTVT.

The chain links TRBV24-1 to TRBJ2-3; D is perhaps TRBD1 (6 bases). Germline CDR1 and CDR2: KGHDR and SFDVKD. Between the trimmed V and J ends, which lost 6 bases and 6 bases, there was a span of 15 bases. The length of the CDR3 is 14 residues. The CDR3 region has the DNA TGTGCCACCAGTTGGGGGCAGGGTTCCGATACGCAGTATTTT. The encoded protein is CATSWGQGSDTQYF.

The V call is TRBV4-3, the J call TRBJ1-2; weak D call: TRBD1 (5 bases). Germline CDR1 reads LGHNA; CDR2 reads YSLEER. The CDR3 contains 15 residues. V was trimmed by 1 base and J by 2 bases, leaving 11 bases between them. CDR3 sequence (DNA): TGCGCCAGCAGCCAAGGGGTGGGGGGAAACTATGGCTACACCTTC. Translated, it gives CASSQGVGGNYGYTF.

The genes are TRBV3-1 (or the pseudogene TRBV3-2) and TRBJ2-1; TRBD2 is a possible D gene (6 bases). Between the trimmed V and J ends, which lost 0 bases and 4 bases, there was a span of 10 bases. The CDR3 covers 15 residues. Germline V lookup: CDR1 LGHDT, CDR2 YNNKEL (reference sequence). The CDR3 coding sequence is TGTGCCAGCAGCCAAGAGGGGGGTGATTACAATGAGCAGTTCTTC. This gives the protein CASSQEGGDYNEQFF.

This clone was seen only a few times. This sequence joins TRBV2 and TRBJ1-1; 8 positions match TRBD1. From germline, CDR1 is SNHLY and CDR2 FYNNEI. The CDR3 covers 16 residues. V lost 9 bases to trimming and J lost 1 base; unmatched junction nucleotides: 13. CDR3 protein: CARVKDRARANTEAFF. In DNA form, the CDR3 reads TGTGCCAGAGTAAAGGACAGGGCCCGGGCGAACACTGAAGCTTTCTTT.

The rearrangement uses TRBV11-3 and TRBJ1-1; D might be TRBD1 (5 bases). Per germline, CDR1 SGHNT and CDR2 YENEEA. The ends were cut back, 8 bases at V and 0 bases at J, with 13 bases in the middle. This CDR3 has 14 amino acids. CDR3: CASRSGGLNTEAFF. The CDR3 DNA follows: TGTGCCAGCCGTTCGGGGGGGTTGAACACTGAAGCTTTCTTT.

The chain recombines TRBV11-2 with TRBJ2-2; 10 nucleotides match TRBD2. V was pared by 8 bases and J by 7 bases, with 10 bases of the junction left unmatched. This CDR3 region has 15 residues. Germline CDR1 is SGHAT and CDR2 is FQNNGV. This CDR3 is CASVGLAGAVGELFF. CDR3 DNA: TGTGCCAGCGTGGGGCTAGCGGGGGCCGTCGGGGAGCTGTTTTTT.

This clone was seen just once. V is TRBV6-1 and J is TRBJ2-3; D may be TRBD2 (6 bases). Trimming pared 1 base from V and 1 base from J, leaving 15 bases between. Germline CDR1 reads MNHNS; CDR2 reads SASEGT. The CDR3 sequence is 17 residues long. The CDR3 DNA reads TGTGCCAGCAGTGAAGGGAGGGGAACACCTCGCACAGATACGCAGTATTTT. Its translation: CASSEGRGTPRTDTQYF.

The gene calls are TRBV9 and TRBJ2-3; maybe TRBD2 (5 bases). This CDR3 is built from 16 residues. CDR1 is SGDLS and CDR2 is YYNGEE in the germline V gene. Trimming pared 4 bases from V and 4 bases from J, leaving 19 bases between. The CDR3 reads CASSSLQVSRADTQYF. In DNA, the CDR3 is TGTGCCAGCAGCTCCCTGCAGGTATCGAGGGCAGATACGCAGTATTTT. The full variable domain, with the rest looked up from reference TRBV9 and TRBJ2-3, is DSGVTQTPKHLITATGQRVTLRCSPRSGDLSVYWYQQSLDQGLQFLIQYYNGEERAKGNILERFSAQQFPDLHSELNLSSLELGDSALYFCASSSLQVSRADTQYFGPGTRLTVL.

The chain is built from TRBV30 and TRBJ1-4; maybe TRBD1 (5 bases). The ends were cut back, 4 bases at V and 4 bases at J, with 10 bases in the middle. From germline, CDR1 is GTSNPN and CDR2 SVGIG (reference sequence). The CDR3 is 13 amino acids. CDR3 loop: CAWMAGYNEKLFF. The CDR3, as DNA: TGTGCCTGGATGGCAGGGTATAATGAAAAACTGTTTTTT.

This chain uses TRBV11-3 with TRBJ1-5, with 8 positions matching TRBD1. The CDR3 has 13 amino acids. The V gene end was trimmed by 0 bases and the J gene end by 11 bases; junction bases not matched to a gene: 3. Germline V gene data show CDR1 as SGHNT and CDR2 as YENEEA. This chain's CDR3 is CASSLDWTGTQHF. The CDR3, as DNA: TGTGCCAGCAGCTTAGATTGGACAGGGACCCAGCATTTT.

The chain combines TRBV7-2 with TRBJ1-2, with a weak D call TRBD1 (6 bases). The germline V gene encodes CDR1 SGHTA and CDR2 FQGNSA. Trimming pared 8 bases from V and 0 bases from J, leaving 16 bases between. This CDR3 comprises 15 residues. CDR3 sequence reads: CASALYRATNYGYTF. CDR3 bases: TGTGCCAGCGCGCTTTACAGGGCAACTAACTATGGCTACACCTTC.

This clone was observed once. The chain employs TRBV28 and TRBJ1-5; possible D gene TRBD1, 6 bases. The CDR3 has 14 amino acids. V lost 3 bases to trimming and J lost 5 bases, with 11 bases between them. Germline CDR1 is MDHEN and CDR2 is SYDVKM. The CDR3 protein is CASSFLTGYQPQHF. The CDR3 DNA reads as TGTGCCAGCAGTTTCCTCACAGGGTATCAGCCCCAGCATTTT.

The CDR3: CASSPPGQGVEQFF. The CDR3 DNA reads as TGTGCCAGCAGCCCGCCGGGACAGGGTGTTGAGCAGTTCTTC. This chain uses TRBV7-3 with TRBJ2-1, with 9 bases matching TRBD1. Germline V gene lookup returns CDR1 SGHTA and CDR2 FQGTGA. This CDR3 spans 14 amino acids. V shed 5 bases, J shed 9 bases, and the junction held 8 bases outside the gene matches.

The DNA for the CDR3 is TGTGCCAGCACCTCCAACGCGGACTATGGCTACACCTTC. It translates to CASTSNADYGYTF. The genes are TRBV28 and TRBJ1-2; D is unresolved. Germline CDR1 is MDHEN and CDR2 is SYDVKM. The CDR3 has 13 amino acids. The V and J ends lost 7 bases and 3 bases respectively, with 12 bases between them.